The present T cell receptor beta chain was sequenced within a study of T-cell reconstitution after alpha-beta-depleted transplantation in children (dated by TCRdb to the mid-2010s). For context, the study as a whole: T-cell immune reconstitution after TCRalphabeta/CD19-depleted allogeneic hematopoietic cell transplantation in children was quantitatively tracked in the study by means of TCR repertoire profiling.

This clonotype was counted at least ten times. What this receptor recognizes is not known. No base quality information exists; no much larger clone differs at one position. Receptors were amplified or captured by PCR. The sequencer listed for this sample is Illumina HiSeq 2500. TCR libraries were prepared with molecular barcoding, using unique molecular identifiers to normalize TCRbeta repertoire quantification. TCRdb itself trimmed the public reads at Q25 with fastp, ran MiXCR and retained productive beta chains. Records with the same CDR3 protein are collapsed into one entry carrying the most frequent genes and DNA. The sample records 200,000 to 250,000 distinct CDR3 sequences, roughly a tenth of which are singletons. The ten largest account for roughly 27% of the sample. Study-wide conclusions, independent of this receptor: About two months after transplant, the apparently early recovery of alphabetaT-cell counts reportedly depended on just several hundred clones that had expanded rapidly and came from non-depleted graft cells. In some patients, the high TCRbeta diversity seen at day 60 was put down to recipient T cells and intrathymic progenitors that had survived conditioning. The frequencies of hyperexpanded clones fell over the following months, and after one year, T-cell counts and TCRbeta diversity were mostly attributed to newly produced T cells.

CDR1 is given as KGHSH and CDR2 as LQKENI, both from the germline V gene. Inclusive of the bounding cysteine and phenylalanine, the CDR3 is 18 residues long. Left in the record is the CDR3 DNA by itself, 54 bases read in frame from the first base. Germline trimming: 1 base from V, 1 base from J; junction bases outside gene matches: 9. The treatment or condition label on this specimen signifies: allogeneic hematopoietic cell transplantation with graft depleted of TCRalphabeta T cells and CD19 B cells. TCRalphabeta/CD19-depleted allogeneic hematopoietic cell grafts were given to the transplant recipients, all of whom were children.

The chain uses TRBV18 and TRBJ2-2; 7 central nucleotides agree with TRBD1. The receptor was derived from a child under two years old with acute myeloid leukemia, due to receive a stem cell transplant. Sample: PBMCs, taken before TCRalphabeta/CD19-depleted stem cell transplant. The DNA reads TGTGCCAGCTCACCACAGGTAGTGGGACAGATGAACACCGGGGAGCTGTTTTTT. Protein translation: CASSPQVVGQMNTGELFF. The CDR3 plus the reference TRBV18 and TRBJ2-2 genes for the other parts give the full variable domain: NAGVMQNPRHLVRRRGQEARLRCSPMKGHSHVYWYRQLPEEGLKFMVYLQKENIIDESGMPKERFSAEFPKEGPSILRIQQVVRGDSAAYFCASSPQVVGQMNTGELFFGEGSRLTVL.